This TCR beta chain was profiled in a study of blood T cell repertoires in COVID-19. Study context: Donors in the United States, Italy and Spain gave samples during acute or convalescent COVID-19.

The V and J ends lost 2 bases and 3 bases respectively, with 8 bases between them. CDR1 and CDR2 from the germline V gene are GTSNPN and SVGIG (reference sequence). The length of the CDR3 is 13 residues. Sequencing was performed with immunoSEQ multiplex PCR; in TCRdb, only in-frame clones are kept and a portion is missing. The profile covers 75,000 to 100,000 clones, with roughly 78% appearing a single time and just over 20% taken by the ten largest. The source is a human donor in a cohort sampled during active COVID-19. The specimen was peripheral blood. This rearrangement joins TRBV30 to TRBJ1-5, with D uncertain. In nucleotides, the CDR3 is TGTGCCTGGAGTCAACAGCTCAATCAGCCCCAGCATTTT. Translation: CAWSQQLNQPQHF.